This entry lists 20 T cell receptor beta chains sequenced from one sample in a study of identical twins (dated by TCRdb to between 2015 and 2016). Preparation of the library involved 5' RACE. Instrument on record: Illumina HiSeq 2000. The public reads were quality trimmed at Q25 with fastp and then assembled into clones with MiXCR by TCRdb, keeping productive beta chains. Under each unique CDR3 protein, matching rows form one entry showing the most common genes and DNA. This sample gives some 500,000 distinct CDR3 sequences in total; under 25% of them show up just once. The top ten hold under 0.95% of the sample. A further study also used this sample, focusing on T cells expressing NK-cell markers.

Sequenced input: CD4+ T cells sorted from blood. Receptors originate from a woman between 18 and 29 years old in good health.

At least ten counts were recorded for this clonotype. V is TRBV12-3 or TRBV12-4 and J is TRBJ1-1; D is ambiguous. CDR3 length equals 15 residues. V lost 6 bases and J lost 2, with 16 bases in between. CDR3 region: CASSLRSAANTEAFF. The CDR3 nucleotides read TGTGCCAGCAGCCTGAGGTCCGCTGCCAACACTGAAGCTTTCTTT.

The CDR3 region has the DNA TGTGCCAGCAGTCGGACAGGGGTTGGTGGGAGTGAGCAGTTCTTC. Protein: CASSRTGVGGSEQFF. The chain joins TRBV6-1 to TRBJ2-1, with 9 positions matching TRBD1. The germline gives CDR1 MNHNS, CDR2 SASEGT. V gave up 5 bases and J gave up 9 bases; unmatched junction bases: 11. CDR3 size: 15 residues.

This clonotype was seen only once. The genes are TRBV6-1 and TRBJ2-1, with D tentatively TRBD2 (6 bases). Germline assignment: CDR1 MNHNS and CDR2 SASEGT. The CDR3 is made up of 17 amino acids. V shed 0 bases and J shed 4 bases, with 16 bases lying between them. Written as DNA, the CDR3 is TGTGCCAGCAGTGAAGCGGTCGGGAGCGGATATTACAATGAGCAGTTCTTC. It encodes CASSEAVGSGYYNEQFF.

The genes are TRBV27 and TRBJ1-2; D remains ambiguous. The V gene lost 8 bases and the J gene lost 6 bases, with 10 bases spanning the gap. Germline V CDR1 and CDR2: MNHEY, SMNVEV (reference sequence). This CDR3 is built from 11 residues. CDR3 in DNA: TGTGCCAGCGGACGGCGAGATGGCTACACCTTC. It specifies CASGRRDGYTF.

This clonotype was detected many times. As DNA, the CDR3 is TGCAGTGCTAGGGGCGGGGCCTACAATGAGCAGTTCTTC. Amino acids: CSARGGAYNEQFF. The chain recombines TRBV20-1 with TRBJ2-1; D is perhaps TRBD2 (6 bases). From germline, CDR1 is DFQATT and CDR2 SNEGSKA (reference sequence). The CDR3 runs to 13 residues. V was clipped by 3 bases and J by 2 bases, with 8 bases between them.

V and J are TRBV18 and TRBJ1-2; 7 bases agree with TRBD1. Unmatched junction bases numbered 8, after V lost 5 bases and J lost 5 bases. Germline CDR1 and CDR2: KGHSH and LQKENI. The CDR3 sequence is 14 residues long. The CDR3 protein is CASSTGTDSYGYTF. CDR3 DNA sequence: TGTGCCAGCTCAACCGGGACAGACAGTTATGGCTACACCTTC. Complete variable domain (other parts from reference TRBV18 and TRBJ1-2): NAGVMQNPRHLVRRRGQEARLRCSPMKGHSHVYWYRQLPEEGLKFMVYLQKENIIDESGMPKERFSAEFPKEGPSILRIQQVVRGDSAAYFCASSTGTDSYGYTFGSGTRLTVV.

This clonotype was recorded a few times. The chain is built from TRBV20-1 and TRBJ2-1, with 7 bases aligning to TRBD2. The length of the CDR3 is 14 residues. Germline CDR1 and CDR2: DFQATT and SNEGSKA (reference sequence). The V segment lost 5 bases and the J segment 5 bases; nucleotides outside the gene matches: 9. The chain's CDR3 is CSAGGASGNNEQFF. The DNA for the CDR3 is TGCAGTGCTGGTGGGGCTAGCGGAAACAATGAGCAGTTCTTC.

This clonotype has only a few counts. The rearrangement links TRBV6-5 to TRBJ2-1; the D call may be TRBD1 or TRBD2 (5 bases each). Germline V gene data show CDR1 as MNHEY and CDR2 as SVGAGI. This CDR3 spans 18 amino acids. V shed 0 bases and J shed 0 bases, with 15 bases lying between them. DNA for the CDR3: TGTGCCAGCAGTTACTCCGGGGTCCCAAGGGGCTCCTACAATGAGCAGTTCTTC. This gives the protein CASSYSGVPRGSYNEQFF.

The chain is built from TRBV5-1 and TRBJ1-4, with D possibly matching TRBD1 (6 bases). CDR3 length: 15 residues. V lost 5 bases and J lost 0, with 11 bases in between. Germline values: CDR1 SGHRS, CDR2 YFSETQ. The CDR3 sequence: CASSQQGATNEKLFF. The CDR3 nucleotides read TGCGCCAGCAGTCAACAGGGAGCAACTAATGAAAAACTGTTTTTT.

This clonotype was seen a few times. CDR3 nucleotides: TGTGCCAGCAGCTCCCGACTATCGGCAGATACGCAGTATTTT. This encodes CASSSRLSADTQYF. V and J are TRBV11-2 and TRBJ2-3; D is possibly TRBD2 (5 bases). In germline, CDR1 is SGHAT, CDR2 FQNNGV. This CDR3 is 14 amino acids long. The ends were cut back, 4 bases at V and 4 bases at J, with 12 bases in the middle.

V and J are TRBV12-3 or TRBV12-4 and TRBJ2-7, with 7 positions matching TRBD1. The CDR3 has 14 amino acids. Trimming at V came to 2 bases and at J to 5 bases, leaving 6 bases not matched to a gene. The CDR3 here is CASSLTGTANEQYF. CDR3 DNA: TGTGCCAGCAGTTTAACGGGGACAGCGAACGAGCAGTACTTC.

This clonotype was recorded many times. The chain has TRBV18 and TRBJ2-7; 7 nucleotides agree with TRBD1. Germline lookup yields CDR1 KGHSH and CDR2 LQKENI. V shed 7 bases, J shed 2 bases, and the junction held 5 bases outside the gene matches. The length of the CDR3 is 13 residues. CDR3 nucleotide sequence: TGTGCCAGCTTTTCGACAGGGACCTACGAGCAGTACTTC. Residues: CASFSTGTYEQYF.

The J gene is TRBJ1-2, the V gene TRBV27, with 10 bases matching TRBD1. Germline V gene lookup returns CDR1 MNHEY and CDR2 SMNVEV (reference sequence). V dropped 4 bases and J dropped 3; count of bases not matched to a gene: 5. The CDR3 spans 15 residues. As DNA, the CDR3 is TGTGCCAGCAGTTCCGGGACAGGGGTGTACTATGGCTACACCTTC. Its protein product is CASSSGTGVYYGYTF.

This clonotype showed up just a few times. The CDR3 DNA reads TGCAGTGCTAGGGGGGTCGCAAGCGGGCATCCCACAGATACGCAGTATTTT. It codes for CSARGVASGHPTDTQYF. This chain connects TRBV20-1 to TRBJ2-3; D may be TRBD2 (6 bases). Germline lookup yields CDR1 DFQATT and CDR2 SNEGSKA (reference sequence). The CDR3 is 17 amino acids. V was pared by 3 bases and J by 2 bases, with 21 bases between.

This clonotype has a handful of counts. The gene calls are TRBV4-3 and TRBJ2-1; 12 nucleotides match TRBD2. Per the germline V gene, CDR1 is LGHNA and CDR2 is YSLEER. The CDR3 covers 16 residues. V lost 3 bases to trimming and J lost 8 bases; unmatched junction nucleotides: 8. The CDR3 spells CASSQLAGGPRDEQFF. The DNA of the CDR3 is TGCGCCAGCAGCCAGCTAGCGGGAGGGCCCAGGGATGAGCAGTTCTTC.

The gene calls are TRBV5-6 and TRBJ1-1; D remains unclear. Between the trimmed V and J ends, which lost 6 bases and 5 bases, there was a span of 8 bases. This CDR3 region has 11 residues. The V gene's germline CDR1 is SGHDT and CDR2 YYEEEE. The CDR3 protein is CASTLRTEAFF. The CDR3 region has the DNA TGTGCCAGCACTTTAAGGACTGAAGCTTTCTTT.

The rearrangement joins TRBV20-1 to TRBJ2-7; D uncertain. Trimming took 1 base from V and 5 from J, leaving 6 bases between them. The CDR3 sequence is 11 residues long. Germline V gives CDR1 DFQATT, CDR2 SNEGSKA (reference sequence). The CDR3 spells CSARVEDEQYF. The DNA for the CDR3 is TGCAGTGCTAGAGTCGAGGACGAGCAGTACTTC.

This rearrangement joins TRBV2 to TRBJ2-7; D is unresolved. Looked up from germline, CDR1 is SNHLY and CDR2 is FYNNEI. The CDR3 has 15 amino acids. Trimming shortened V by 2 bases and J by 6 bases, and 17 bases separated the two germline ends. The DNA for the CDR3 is TGTGCCAGCAGTGAAAGGCTGCTCGCCACGGGCGAGCAGTACTTC. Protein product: CASSERLLATGEQYF.

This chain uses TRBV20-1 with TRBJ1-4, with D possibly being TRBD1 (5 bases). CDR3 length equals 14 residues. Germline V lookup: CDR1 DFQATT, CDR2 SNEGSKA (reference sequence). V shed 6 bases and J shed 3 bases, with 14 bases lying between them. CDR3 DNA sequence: TGCAGTGCAGGGGCCCGGGGCCCTAATGAAAAACTGTTTTTT. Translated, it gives CSAGARGPNEKLFF.

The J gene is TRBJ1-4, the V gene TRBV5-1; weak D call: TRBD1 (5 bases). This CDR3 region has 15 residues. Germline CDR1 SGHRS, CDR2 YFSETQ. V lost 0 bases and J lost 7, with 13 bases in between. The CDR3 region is CASSLGQGGSEKLFF. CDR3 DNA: TGCGCCAGCAGCTTGGGGCAGGGTGGAAGTGAAAAACTGTTTTTT.